The text below deals with one TCR beta chain. Its antigen remains unidentified. Base qualities are not recorded, but no much larger clone differs from it by a single base. The data derive from a study of OX40 agonist ivuxolimab in advanced cancers. Regarding the complete study: Ivuxolimab, which targeted the costimulatory receptor OX40 (CD134), was an agonistic, fully human IgG2 monoclonal antibody. Intravenous ivuxolimab was administered to patients every 2 weeks at six dose levels: 0.01, 0.1, 0.3, 1.5, 3 and 10 mg/kg. Of the roughly 52 dose-escalation patients, hepatocellular carcinoma was present in approximately 20, melanoma in around 15, renal cell carcinoma in 9 and head and neck cancer in 9. The dose-escalation cohort was 82.7% male with a mean age of approximately 60 years, ranging from about 23 to 85. Patients were allowed to have had prior anti-PD-1, anti-PD-L1 or anti-CTLA-4 therapy, and roughly 40% of the dose-escalation patients had previously received checkpoint inhibitors. Partial responses occurred in three dose-escalation patients, of whom one had hepatocellular carcinoma and two had cutaneous melanoma. Peripheral TCRbeta sequencing aimed to test whether ivuxolimab altered TCR sequence diversity and caused clonal T-cell expansion. The monotherapy dose-escalation portion (N ≈ 55 patients) of the phase I ivuxolimab trial is reported in the paper.

From a lookup of the germline V gene, CDR1 and CDR2 are MNHEY and SVGAGI. The junction carries 12 bases between V and J, which are trimmed by 6 bases and 1 base respectively. Measured from the cysteine to the phenylalanine, the CDR3 is 14 residues long. Solely the CDR3 DNA is kept, with 42 bases framed from the first base. Genomic DNA was extracted from sorted cells for sequencing of the TCRbeta CDR3 region. The immunoSEQ Assay was used for sequencing of TCRbeta CDR3 regions. The immuneACCESS repertoire file appears here via TCRdb, limited to in-frame rearrangements. These files lack a portion of the clones; in checked studies, under half of the deficit traces to unresolved V genes, and the cause of the others is not known. Recorded for this sample are about 88,000 clones; 75% to 90% of them occurred a single time. The biggest ten clones account for 0.2% to 0.25% of the sample. General study outcomes and caveats: In partial responders in the 0.1-3.0 mg/kg groups, normalized peripheral clonal expansion was found to be among the lowest, especially among CD8+ T cells. On average, CD8+ T cells showed more expanded clones than CD4+ T cells after ivuxolimab. Low levels of normalized T-cell clonal expansion were also seen in some nonresponding patients. At doses from 0.1 to 3.0 mg/kg, clonal expansion was seen in both CD4+ and CD8+ blood T cells between baseline and week 6. The antigen specificity of the clonally expanded peripheral T cells was not determined.

Patients with a history of autoimmune disease or receiving systemic immunosuppression were excluded from the trial. In every dose cohort, peripheral blood was drawn for TCR sequencing at baseline, cycle 4 day 1, and cycle 7 day 1. Samples came from an open-label, multicenter, first-in-human phase I dose-escalation trial of ivuxolimab. Adults with locally advanced or metastatic head and neck squamous cell, hepatocellular, melanoma or renal cell carcinoma were enrolled in the trial. CD4+ and CD8+ T cells were sorted separately from peripheral blood before TCR sequencing. The sequencing here drew on CD4+ or CD8+ T cells sorted from blood, taken in a trial of the OX40 agonist ivuxolimab. The sequence derives from an adult with an advanced solid tumor such as melanoma, head and neck, liver or kidney cancer. This receptor chain uses TRBV6-5 and TRBJ1-1; D gene: possibly TRBD1, on 6 matching bases. The DNA sequence is as follows: TGTGCCAGCAGCTCCGGGACACAGAACACTGAAGCTTTCTTT. Its protein is CASSSGTQNTEAFF.